These T cell receptor beta chains were read from a single sample in a study of shared clonotypes between healthy human individuals. Here immunoSEQ multiplex PCR was the method, and the copy in TCRdb shows in-frame clones only, minus some. The sample yields some 2,400,000 clones, under 97% seen once. The sample comprised naive CD4+ T cells sorted from blood. These receptor sequences come from a man aged 18 to 30 in good health. Each CDR3 is given with its conserved first and last residue. Each record gives: J gene, V gene, CDR3 protein.

TRBJ1-6 | TRBV6-1 | CASSEGGQGYSVNSPLHF
TRBJ2-3 | TRBV4-3 | CASAGHPSVTDTQYF
TRBJ2-5 | TRBV15 | CATSRAQETQYF
TRBJ1-3 | TRBV28 | CASSPPGASGNTIYF
TRBJ2-7 | TRBV7-9 | CASSERDRGEYF
TRBJ2-7 | TRBV27 | CASKESGTVSYEQYF
TRBJ2-3 | TRBV6-6 | CASSYSSRDTQYF
TRBJ1-1 | TRBV5-1 | CASSSDLLRGHTEAFF
TRBJ1-6 | TRBV11-1 | CASSSQGDSPLHF
TRBJ1-5 | TRBV2 | CASSPGLGGNQPQHF
TRBJ1-6 | TRBV18 | CASSQVGRIYNSPLHF
TRBJ1-1 | TRBV28 | CASRWNTEAFF
TRBJ2-3 | TRBV7-9 | CASSPRQGDGTDTQYF
TRBJ2-4 | TRBV30 | CAWSVSGILVKNIQYF
TRBJ1-3 | TRBV11-2 | CASSFTGGTSSGNTIYF
TRBJ1-6 | TRBV18 | CASSPQQGENSPLHF
TRBJ2-7 | TRBV7-6 | CASSFQDSTYEQYF
TRBJ1-6 | TRBV5-1 | CASSDGTGGNSPLHF
TRBJ1-2 | TRBV11-2 | CASSFDSRNGYTF
TRBJ1-5 | TRBV28 | CASSVRNNQPQHF
TRBJ1-1 | TRBV10-3 | CAIRAGLAMNTEAFF
TRBJ2-2 | TRBV10-3 | CAIRRDGNTGELFF
TRBJ1-6 | TRBV9 | CASSPEGRPWGGNSPLHF
TRBJ1-1 | TRBV7-2 | CASSTPTGGFTEAFF
TRBJ2-5 | TRBV10-1 | CASSPGTKETQYF
TRBJ2-3 | TRBV7-9 | CASSLVRLAGDADTQYF
TRBJ2-1 | TRBV7-9 | CASSLQQVSYNEQFF